This T cell receptor beta chain is from a study of blood T cells in healthy people across ages. CDR1 is MNHNS, CDR2 SASEGT, per germline. V lost 5 bases, J lost 5 bases, and 12 bases lay in between. This CDR3 region has 14 residues. Primed by a sample-barcoded 5' primer and a J-beta primer mix, a second PCR proceeded for about 7 to 12 cycles. One entry per CDR3 protein results from TCRdb running MiXCR on the 5' RACE reads. The sample consists of some 900,000 distinct CDR3 sequences, under 50% of them appearing once. The clonotype was recovered from a man aged 25-45 years in good health. V is TRBV6-1 and J is TRBJ2-2; perhaps TRBD2 as D (6 bases). The sequenced material came from blood. For the CDR3, the DNA is TGTGCCAGCAGTCGGCACGGGGGTACCGGGGAGCTGTTTTTT. This codes for CASSRHGGTGELFF.